Listed below are T cell receptor beta chains from one sample, sequenced in a study of blood T cell repertoires in COVID-19. Clones were sequenced by immunoSEQ multiplex PCR, and TCRdb holds only the in-frame ones, with some missing. The sample contains under 500,000 clones, 80% to 90% of which appear only once. What was sequenced was peripheral blood. All receptors come from a woman aged 25 to 39 with acute or convalescent COVID-19. CDR3s include the opening cysteine and the closing phenylalanine or tryptophan. A D gene is named only where the DNA matches it firmly. Clone size is shown for a subset of rows, as once, few, many or a class of expanded clone.

.	TRBV28	TRBD1	TRBJ1-2	CASSSEAWTGLGGYTF	TGTGCCAGCAGTTCGGAGGCGTGGACAGGGCTCGGCGGCTACACCTTC
.	TRBV5-1	.	TRBJ1-4	CASKRESSTNEKLFF	TGCGCCAGCAAGAGGGAGTCCTCAACTAATGAAAAACTGTTTTTT
.	TRBV7-9	TRBD1	TRBJ2-3	CASSSGQLDTQYF	TGTGCCAGCAGCTCGGGACAGTTGGATACGCAGTATTTT
.	TRBV2	.	TRBJ2-7	CASSEAMGQGIYEQYF	TGTGCCAGCAGTGAAGCAATGGGGCAGGGGATCTACGAGCAGTACTTC
.	TRBV11-2	TRBD1	TRBJ2-5	CASSLGGQGFRETQYF	TGTGCCAGCAGCTTGGGTGGACAGGGATTTAGAGAGACCCAGTACTTC
.	TRBV27	.	TRBJ1-2	CASSLKGVPNYGYTF	TGTGCCAGCAGTTTAAAGGGGGTACCCAACTATGGCTACACCTTC
once	TRBV28	TRBD1	TRBJ1-2	CASSLHAPYPGQNYYGYTF	TGTGCCAGCAGTCTGCACGCACCTTACCCGGGACAGAACTACTATGGCTACACCTTC
.	TRBV6-5	.	TRBJ1-5	CASSPDRNSNQPQHF	TGTGCCAGCAGTCCCGACAGAAATAGCAATCAGCCCCAGCATTTT
once	TRBV6-5	TRBD1	TRBJ2-3	CASSPGTGLQDTQYF	TGTGCCAGCAGTCCCGGGACAGGGCTACAAGATACGCAGTATTTT
.	TRBV28	TRBD1	TRBJ2-5	CASSHRGDRGRETQYF	TGTGCCAGCAGCCACCGCGGGGACAGGGGGCGAGAGACCCAGTACTTC
.	TRBV7-2	.	TRBJ2-3	CASLGAVSTDTQYF	TGTGCCAGCCTAGGGGCAGTAAGCACAGATACGCAGTATTTT
.	TRBV28	.	TRBJ1-2	CASSRTSGWDYGYTF	TGTGCCAGCAGCCGGACATCAGGGTGGGACTATGGCTACACCTTC
.	TRBV7-8	TRBD1	TRBJ1-2	CASSLSDRGYYGYTF	TGTGCCAGCAGCTTAAGCGACAGGGGGTACTATGGCTACACCTTC
once	TRBV6-2/TRBV6-3	.	TRBJ1-3	CASSYSGRGAGNTIYF	TGTGCCAGCAGTTACTCGGGCAGGGGAGCTGGAAACACCATATATTTT
once	TRBV27	TRBD1	TRBJ2-3	CASSHGTASTDTQYF	TGTGCCAGCAGTCACGGGACAGCAAGCACAGATACGCAGTATTTT
.	TRBV29-1	.	TRBJ1-1	CSVGGSNTEAFF	TGCAGCGTTGGCGGCTCGAACACTGAAGCTTTCTTT
once	TRBV3-1/TRBV3-2	.	TRBJ2-1	CASSPIGILSSYNEQFF	TGTGCCAGCAGCCCAATCGGGATCTTAAGCTCCTACAATGAGCAGTTCTTC
.	TRBV9	TRBD1	TRBJ2-5	CASSLTGGSETQYF	TGTGCCAGCAGCTTAACAGGGGGCTCTGAGACCCAGTACTTC
few	TRBV15	.	TRBJ2-3	CATSRDVGRSPNTQYF	TGTGCCACCAGCAGAGATGTGGGGAGAAGCCCGAATACGCAGTATTTT
.	TRBV7-6	.	TRBJ1-1	CASSPRALRLNTEAFF	TGTGCCAGCAGCCCTAGAGCCTTAAGACTGAACACTGAAGCTTTCTTT
.	TRBV4-1	TRBD1	TRBJ1-2	CASSQDQLTGGGGYTF	TGCGCCAGCAGCCAAGACCAACTGACAGGGGGCGGTGGCTACACCTTC
.	TRBV29-1	TRBD1	TRBJ1-2	CSVARTGVDYGYTF	TGCAGCGTTGCTCGGACAGGGGTCGACTATGGCTACACCTTC
.	TRBV10-2	TRBD2	TRBJ2-7	CASSRFDGRASYEQYF	TGCGCCAGCAGCCGATTCGACGGGAGGGCATCCTACGAGCAGTACTTC
.	TRBV6-6	.	TRBJ1-6	CASSYGQGSPLHF	TGTGCCAGCAGTTACGGCCAGGGGTCACCCCTCCACTTT
.	TRBV6-5	.	TRBJ1-2	CASRPPGQPYGYTF	TGTGCCAGCAGGCCTCCTGGACAGCCTTATGGCTACACCTTC
.	TRBV7-9	.	TRBJ1-1	CASSMGPGREAFF	TGTGCCAGCAGCATGGGGCCGGGGAGGGAAGCTTTCTTT
.	TRBV9	.	TRBJ2-3	CASSVASEDTQYF	TGTGCCAGCAGCGTAGCCTCCGAGGATACGCAGTATTTT
.	TRBV18	.	TRBJ1-2	CASSRPQGNGYTF	TGTGCCAGCTCCAGACCCCAGGGAAATGGCTACACCTTC
.	TRBV9	.	TRBJ2-1	CASGEGNEQFF	TGTGCCAGCGGAGAAGGCAATGAGCAGTTCTTC
.	TRBV6-5	.	TRBJ2-1	CASRETGAIDNEQFF	TGTGCCAGCCGCGAAACAGGTGCAATAGACAATGAGCAGTTCTTC
once	TRBV5-1	.	TRBJ1-4	CASSLIGDNEKLFF	TGCGCCAGCAGCTTGATAGGGGATAATGAAAAACTGTTTTTT
.	TRBV19	.	TRBJ1-1	CASNTALGAFF	TGTGCCAGTAACACTGCACTAGGAGCTTTCTTT
.	TRBV11-2	.	TRBJ2-1	CASSFPKEGFISSYNEQFF	TGTGCCAGCAGCTTCCCAAAGGAGGGATTCATAAGCTCCTACAATGAGCAGTTCTTC
once	TRBV3-1/TRBV3-2	.	TRBJ2-1	CASSRGNEQFF	TGTGCCAGCAGCCGCGGCAATGAGCAGTTCTTC
.	TRBV7-9	TRBD1	TRBJ2-1	CASSLGADRGSNEQFF	TGTGCCAGCAGCTTAGGCGCCGACAGGGGAAGCAATGAGCAGTTCTTC
.	TRBV5-6	.	TRBJ1-1	CASSLDRGNTEAFF	TGTGCCAGCAGCTTGGATCGGGGAAACACTGAAGCTTTCTTT
.	TRBV27	TRBD1	TRBJ1-5	CASSLGTGGGQPQHF	TGTGCCAGCAGTTTAGGGACAGGGGGCGGGCAGCCCCAGCATTTT
.	TRBV18	TRBD1	TRBJ1-4	CASSPGTGAEKLFF	TGTGCCAGCTCCCCCGGGACAGGGGCTGAAAAACTGTTTTTT
.	TRBV6-6	.	TRBJ2-7	CASSYSPKDYEQYF	TGTGCCAGCAGTTACTCCCCTAAAGACTACGAGCAGTACTTC
.	TRBV6-6	.	TRBJ1-5	CATAVGGGHQPQHF	TGTGCCACCGCCGTTGGGGGGGGGCATCAGCCCCAGCATTTT
.	TRBV11-2	TRBD1	TRBJ1-2	CASSLRTGGFYGYTF	TGTGCCAGCAGCCTTAGGACAGGGGGCTTCTATGGCTACACCTTC
.	TRBV4-1	.	TRBJ2-1	CASSQTEVQLNEQFF	TGCGCCAGCAGCCAGACCGAGGTCCAACTCAATGAGCAGTTCTTC
.	TRBV5-8	.	TRBJ1-1	CASSFRQKAFF	TGTGCCAGCAGCTTTAGACAGAAAGCTTTCTTT
.	TRBV11-2	.	TRBJ2-3	CASSRGLGDTQYF	TGTGCCAGCAGCCGAGGGTTGGGGGATACGCAGTATTTT
.	TRBV7-8	TRBD1	TRBJ2-2	CASSLARDRAFTGELFF	TGTGCCAGCAGCTTAGCGCGGGACAGGGCCTTCACCGGGGAGCTGTTTTTT
.	TRBV15	.	TRBJ1-2	CATSRAGSSGYTF	TGTGCCACCAGCAGGGCAGGGTCGAGTGGCTACACCTTC
.	TRBV28	.	TRBJ2-5	CASSFLLVGQETQYF	TGTGCCAGCAGTTTTCTACTAGTGGGTCAAGAGACCCAGTACTTC
.	TRBV4-1	.	TRBJ2-5	CASSDGGRTTAVLQETQYF	TGCGCCAGCAGCGATGGCGGAAGGACAACGGCAGTACTCCAAGAGACCCAGTACTTC
.	TRBV21-1	.	TRBJ2-4	CASSGGARTGPGVGIQYF	TGTGCCAGCAGCGGGGGGGCCCGGACAGGGCCCGGGGTAGGCATTCAGTACTTC
.	TRBV27	TRBD1	TRBJ2-2	CASSHLGQQDTGELFF	TGTGCCAGCAGCCACCTGGGACAGCAAGACACCGGGGAGCTGTTTTTT